This T cell receptor (beta chain) is from a study of blood T cell repertoires in COVID-19. Study overall: T cells, B-cell-depleted T cells, or PBMCs provided the cDNA or gDNA that served as material.

Original processing methods: Amplification with reference gene primers provided the estimates of nucleated cell counts. Assay: immunoSEQ multiplex PCR; the TCRdb copy retains only in-frame clones and omits some. V and J calls plus clone size are reproduced from that table; the DNA served to infer D and trimming. The sample carries some 150,000 clones, 75% to 80% recorded once. In terms of age and location, participants ranged from roughly 18 to 95 years and lived in 24 US areas. Trimming cost V 4 bases and J 8 bases, with 17 bases left between them. The CDR3 runs to 14 residues. Germline values: CDR1 SGHNT, CDR2 YENEEA.

The sequence was collected from a woman aged 45-65 years who had recovered from COVID-19. The sequenced sample was PBMCs or T cells enriched from blood (not recorded which). The chain uses TRBV11-3 and TRBJ1-2; D might be TRBD1 (6 bases). CDR3 sequence: CASSSWGGARGYTF. The CDR3 DNA reads as TGTGCCAGCAGCTCCTGGGGGGGCGCCCGGGGCTACACCTTC.